These T cell receptor beta chains were read from a single sample in a study of blood T cell repertoires in COVID-19. Assay: immunoSEQ multiplex PCR; the TCRdb copy retains only in-frame clones and omits some. This table has 64,000 or so clones, roughly 80% appearing once. Material: peripheral blood. The receptors shown here come from a man at least 80 years old with acute or convalescent COVID-19. The CDR3 runs from the conserved cysteine through the conserved F or W. D genes are given only for firm matches. Part of the rows lack a size; the others show once, few, many or a class for expanded clones.

d_gene	abundance	v_gene	j_gene	CDR3nt	CDR3aa
TRBD2	-	TRBV27	TRBJ2-1	TGTGCCAGCAGTCAGGGGACTAGCAGCAATGAGCAGTTCTTC	CASSQGTSSNEQFF
-	-	TRBV6-5	TRBJ1-2	TGTGCCAGCAGTTGGGAGCGGAACGGTGGGGGCTACACCTTC	CASSWERNGGGYTF
TRBD2	-	TRBV29-1	TRBJ2-2	TGCAGCGTTGAGGCGTGGGAGCGGGGGGTTCGGACCGGGGAGCTGTTTTTT	CSVEAWERGVRTGELFF
-	few	TRBV18	TRBJ1-4	TGTGCCAGCTGCACAGGAATGACAACTAATGAAAAACTGTTTTTT	CASCTGMTTNEKLFF
-	-	TRBV5-1	TRBJ2-2	TGCGCCAGCAGCTTGGTTCTCGGTCCTAGCGATCTTGCAAACACCGGGGAGCTGTTTTTT	CASSLVLGPSDLANTGELFF
-	-	TRBV6-5	TRBJ2-2	TGTGCCAGCAGGCCGGGAATAGGCCCCGGGGAGCTGTTTTTT	CASRPGIGPGELFF
-	-	TRBV3-1/TRBV3-2	TRBJ1-1	TGTGCCAGCAGCCTCCGGGGGGGAGGGAACACTGAAGCTTTCTTT	CASSLRGGGNTEAFF
TRBD1	-	TRBV29-1	TRBJ2-7	TGCAGCGTTGAAGGTGACAGGGGGGCCTACGAGCAGTACTTC	CSVEGDRGAYEQYF
-	-	TRBV9	TRBJ2-2	TGTGCCAGCAGCGTAACAGTGTCGCAATCCGGGGAGCTGTTTTTT	CASSVTVSQSGELFF
-	-	TRBV2	TRBJ2-1	TGTGCCAGCACTTTACAGGGTAAATCGACCAATGAGCAGTTCTTC	CASTLQGKSTNEQFF
TRBD2	-	TRBV5-5	TRBJ2-1	TGTGCCAGCAGCTTGCGACTAGCGGGCTACAATGAGCAGTTCTTC	CASSLRLAGYNEQFF
TRBD2	-	TRBV5-1	TRBJ2-5	TGCGCCAGCAGCTCGGGACTAGCGGGCGAAGAGACCCAGTACTTC	CASSSGLAGEETQYF
TRBD1	-	TRBV5-6	TRBJ2-1	TGTGCCAGCAGCTGGAGGGACAGGGGGGGCAATGAGCAGTTCTTC	CASSWRDRGGNEQFF
-	-	TRBV11-3	TRBJ1-1	TGTGCCAGCAGACCAGACTGGAACACTGAAGCTTTCTTT	CASRPDWNTEAFF
TRBD1	-	TRBV30	TRBJ2-7	TGTGCCTGGAGGCCAACCGGGACAGGGAAATACGAGCAGTACTTC	CAWRPTGTGKYEQYF
TRBD2	-	TRBV27	TRBJ2-2	TGTGCCACCAAGTTTGGGACTAGCGGGAGAAGCGGGGAGCTGTTTTTT	CATKFGTSGRSGELFF
-	few	TRBV2	TRBJ1-2	TGTGCCAGCAGTGTGCCAGGGCCGATAAACTTC	CASSVPGPINF
-	-	TRBV6-1	TRBJ1-5	TGTGCCAGCAGTGAAGTGCAGGGAAATCGTCAGCCCCAGCATTTT	CASSEVQGNRQPQHF
-	-	TRBV6-5	TRBJ1-6	TGTGCCAGCAGTCTTGAGAGCTCCTATAATTCACCCCTCCACTTT	CASSLESSYNSPLHF
TRBD1	-	TRBV28	TRBJ2-7	TGTGCCAGCAGTTCCTCCGGGACAGGCTCCTACGAGCAGTACTTC	CASSSSGTGSYEQYF
-	few	TRBV28	TRBJ2-3	TGTGCCAGCAGTCCCTTGACAGAGACTAGCACAGATACGCAGTATTTT	CASSPLTETSTDTQYF
-	few	TRBV30	TRBJ2-6	TGTGCCTGGAGTGTCCCGCCGATGGCCGGGGCCAACGTCCTGACTTTC	CAWSVPPMAGANVLTF
-	-	TRBV19	TRBJ1-5	TGTGCCAGTAGCACGGTCCAGGACAATCAGCCCCAGCATTTT	CASSTVQDNQPQHF